This T cell receptor beta chain was profiled in a study of blood T cell repertoires in COVID-19. Study as a whole: Specimens from acute and convalescent COVID-19 originated in the United States, Italy and Spain. T cells, B-cell-depleted T cells, or PBMCs supplied cDNA or gDNA.

Authors' data handling: Scientists estimated how many nucleated cells there were by amplifying reference gene primers. The repertoire was sequenced with immunoSEQ multiplex PCR; TCRdb's copy has only in-frame clones and lacks some. That table gives V, J and clone size, and the DNA gave D and trimming. The sample has roughly 150,000 clones, about 83% seen once; the top ten hold roughly 13%. The V end was cut by 4 bases, the J end by 9 bases, with 24 bases between. This CDR3 has 16 residues. CDR1 LGHDT and CDR2 YNNKEL come from the germline V gene (reference sequence). Sequencing was performed on peripheral blood. The chain employs TRBV3-1 (or the pseudogene TRBV3-2) and TRBJ2-5; tentative D call: TRBD1 (5 bases). This receptor was identified in a man between 65 and 85 years old who had recovered from COVID-19. The CDR3 nucleotides are TGTGCCAGCAGCCCTCCTGCCAGGACAAGGCCGGGTGCCCAGTACTTC. It translates to CASSPPARTRPGAQYF.